Following are 28 T cell receptor beta chains from one sample sequenced in a study of blood T cell repertoires in COVID-19. This table comes from immunoSEQ multiplex PCR, and its TCRdb copy is limited to in-frame clones, with some not included. The sample yields roughly 200,000 clones, approximately 85% seen once. Sequencing used peripheral blood. These receptors were taken from a human donor with active or convalescent COVID-19. The donor label of this sample is uncertain.

The rearrangement uses TRBV7-9 and TRBJ2-1, with D possibly TRBD2 on 5 matching bases. V gave up 5 bases and J gave up 9 bases, with 14 bases separating them. This CDR3 spans 13 amino acids. CDR1 SEHNR and CDR2 FQNEAQ come from the germline V gene (reference sequence). CDR3 amino acids: CASSLISSGEQFF. The CDR3 region has the DNA TGTGCCAGCAGCCTAATAAGCAGCGGTGAGCAGTTCTTC.

This chain joins TRBV7-9 and TRBJ2-7, with 7 positions matching TRBD1. V lost 5 bases, J lost 3 bases, and 7 bases stayed unmatched. CDR3 size: 14 residues. Germline V CDR1 and CDR2: SEHNR, FQNEAQ (reference sequence). The CDR3 DNA is TGTGCCAGCAGCCCAGTGGGGGACAGCTACGAGCAGTACTTC. Translated, it gives CASSPVGDSYEQYF. The variable domain in full, completed from reference TRBV7-9 and TRBJ2-7, reads DTGVSQNPRHKITKRGQNVTFRCDPISEHNRLYWYRQTLGQGPEFLTYFQNEAQLEKSRLLSDRFSAERPKGSFSTLEIQRTEQGDSAMYLCASSPVGDSYEQYFGPGTRLTVT.

The V and J genes are TRBV5-6 and TRBJ2-7; D call uncertain. CDR1 SGHDT and CDR2 YYEEEE come from the germline V gene. V was trimmed by 3 bases and J by 6 bases, leaving 16 bases between them. CDR3 length: 14 residues. The CDR3 sequence is CASSSVETLREQYF. Written as DNA, the CDR3 is TGTGCCAGCAGCTCCGTGGAGACCCTCCGCGAGCAGTACTTC.

This chain links TRBV7-2 with TRBJ2-4, with TRBD2 as a possible D gene (8 bases). Germline V gene lookup returns CDR1 SGHTA and CDR2 FQGNSA. V was clipped by 5 bases and J by 0 bases, with 20 bases between them. The CDR3 covers 18 residues. This CDR3 reads CASSPGRGQGRAKNIQYF. The CDR3 DNA follows: TGTGCCAGCAGCCCCGGGAGGGGGCAGGGCCGAGCCAAAAACATTCAGTACTTC.

The chain links TRBV4-1 to TRBJ2-7; D may be TRBD1 (5 bases). Between the trimmed V and J ends, which lost 0 bases and 2 bases, there was a span of 23 bases. The CDR3 is made up of 19 amino acids. The germline V gene encodes CDR1 MGHRA and CDR2 YSYEKL. DNA for the CDR3: TGCGCCAGCAGCCAAGAGTTCCGGTTAGGACAACCCAAACCCTACGAGCAGTACTTC. Its protein is CASSQEFRLGQPKPYEQYF.

J is TRBJ2-7 and V is TRBV5-5, with D possibly being TRBD1 (5 bases). This CDR3 has 15 amino acids. The V end was cut by 3 bases, the J end by 0 bases, with 13 bases between. Germline CDR1 reads SGHKS; CDR2 reads YYEKEE (reference sequence). The CDR3 coding sequence is TGTGCCAGCAGCTCCATCCCCCAGGGCTCCTACGAGCAGTACTTC. As protein: CASSSIPQGSYEQYF.

The chain uses TRBV27 and TRBJ1-1; TRBD1 matches at 9 bases. V lost 3 bases to trimming and J lost 4 bases; unmatched junction nucleotides: 0. From germline, CDR1 is MNHEY and CDR2 SMNVEV (reference sequence). CDR3 length equals 13 residues. CDR3 sequence (DNA): TGTGCCAGCAGTTTGACAGGGGGCACTGAAGCTTTCTTT. Amino acid sequence: CASSLTGGTEAFF.

The chain links TRBV11-2 to TRBJ2-7; TRBD1 aligns across 8 bases. Germline CDR1 SGHAT, CDR2 FQNNGV. V dropped 1 base and J dropped 2; count of bases not matched to a gene: 13. The CDR3 runs 18 residues. DNA of the CDR3: TGTGCCAGCAGCTTAGCGGGCCTAGGACAGGGCGCGACCTACGAGCAGTACTTC. Encoded protein: CASSLAGLGQGATYEQYF. Combining the CDR3 with reference TRBV11-2 and TRBJ2-7 gives the whole variable domain EAGVAQSPRYKIIEKRQSVAFWCNPISGHATLYWYQQILGQGPKLLIQFQNNGVVDDSQLPKDRFSAERLKGVDSTLKIQPAKLEDSAVYLCASSLAGLGQGATYEQYFGPGTRLTVT.

The J gene is TRBJ2-1, the V gene TRBV10-3, with D unclear. Per the germline V gene, CDR1 is ENHRY and CDR2 is SYGVKD. The V and J ends lost 3 bases and 0 bases respectively, with 6 bases between them. CDR3 size: 14 residues. The CDR3 DNA follows: TGTGCCATCAGTGAAGATAGCTCCTACAATGAGCAGTTCTTC. This translates into CAISEDSSYNEQFF.

The chain has TRBV28 and TRBJ2-3; 10 nucleotides line up with TRBD2. This CDR3 is built from 14 residues. Germline CDR1 is MDHEN and CDR2 is SYDVKM. The J segment lost 6 bases and the V segment lost 5 bases, leaving 5 bases of the junction unmatched. The CDR3 loop reads CASSPPGLADTQYF. CDR3 sequence (DNA): TGTGCCAGCAGTCCCCCGGGACTAGCGGATACGCAGTATTTT.

The V and J genes are TRBV2 and TRBJ1-4; 7 nucleotides match TRBD1. This CDR3 region has 12 residues. Per the germline V gene, CDR1 is SNHLY and CDR2 is FYNNEI. J was trimmed by 8 bases and V by 6 bases; bases with no gene match: 3. The CDR3 loop is CASRGTVEKLFF. The CDR3 DNA sequence: TGTGCCAGCAGGGGGACAGTCGAAAAACTGTTTTTT.

CDR3 bases: TGTGCCAGCAGTGTGGGACTAGCGGGGGGCACGTTCACCGAGCAGTACTTC. It encodes CASSVGLAGGTFTEQYF. The J gene is TRBJ2-7, the V gene TRBV2, with 15 bases that match TRBD2. CDR3 length equals 17 residues. The V gene end was trimmed by 4 bases and the J gene end by 6 bases; junction bases not matched to a gene: 10. The germline V gene has CDR1 SNHLY and CDR2 FYNNEI.

This clone turned up a few times. This chain uses TRBV7-8 with TRBJ2-2; 9 bases are a match to TRBD1. This CDR3 comprises 19 residues. V gave up 5 bases and J gave up 7 bases; unmatched junction bases: 20. CDR1 and CDR2 from the germline V gene are SGHVS and FQNEAQ. Here the CDR3 DNA reads TGTGCCAGCAGCCTAGGGACAGGGTGGGTCCGAGAAAGAAGCGGGGAGCTGTTTTTT. Its translation: CASSLGTGWVRERSGELFF. Complete variable domain (other parts from reference TRBV7-8 and TRBJ2-2): GAGVSQSPRYKVAKRGQDVALRCDPISGHVSLFWYQQALGQGPEFLTYFQNEAQLDKSGLPSDRFFAERPEGSVSTLKIQRTQQEDSAVYLCASSLGTGWVRERSGELFFGEGSRLTVL.

This chain joins TRBV14 and TRBJ1-6, with D tentatively TRBD1 (5 bases). The length of the CDR3 is 15 residues. Deletions cut 4 bases from V and 7 bases from J, with 14 bases between. CDR1 is SGHDN, CDR2 FVKESK, per germline. The CDR3 DNA reads TGTGCCAGCAGCCGCCGAAGGGGTCAAAATTCACCCCTCCACTTT. Its translation: CASSRRRGQNSPLHF.

The CDR3 bases are TGTGCCACCAGTGATTCTTTGACGCCCTATGACGGACTAGCTCACAATGAGCAGTTCTTC. This gives the protein CATSDSLTPYDGLAHNEQFF. This rearrangement joins TRBV24-1 to TRBJ2-1; 8 bases map to TRBD2. The junction had 19 bases not matched to a gene; V was cut back by 2 bases and J by 5 bases. CDR1 is KGHDR, CDR2 SFDVKD, per germline. This CDR3 contains 20 residues.

This clone was observed a few times. V and J are TRBV29-1 and TRBJ2-7, with 9 bases lining up with TRBD2. J was trimmed by 7 bases and V by 2 bases; bases with no gene match: 6. This CDR3 spans 13 amino acids. Germline CDR1 is SQVTM and CDR2 is ANQGSEA. CDR3 in DNA: TGCAGCGTTGAACTTAGACTAGCGGAAGAGCAGTACTTC. This codes for CSVELRLAEEQYF.

The chain combines TRBV6-2 or TRBV6-3 with TRBJ2-2; no definite D call. The V end lost 2 bases, the J end lost 0 bases, and 7 bases lay between the germline ends. From germline, CDR1 is MNHEY and CDR2 SVGEGT. The CDR3 is 15 amino acids. CDR3 sequence reads: CASSYVAPNTGELFF. CDR3 DNA: TGTGCCAGCAGTTACGTGGCCCCGAACACCGGGGAGCTGTTTTTT.

This chain uses TRBV7-9 with TRBJ1-4; D may be TRBD1 (5 bases). Trimming cost V 4 bases and J 0 bases, with 9 bases left between them. This CDR3 comprises 15 residues. Per the germline V gene, CDR1 is SEHNR and CDR2 is FQNEAQ (reference sequence). The CDR3 coding sequence is TGTGCCAGCAGCTGGCAGGGCACAACTAATGAAAAACTGTTTTTT. Amino acids: CASSWQGTTNEKLFF.

The chain has TRBV5-1 and TRBJ2-3, with D hard to call. V shed 4 bases and J shed 6 bases, with 12 bases lying between them. CDR3 length: 13 residues. The V gene's germline CDR1 is SGHRS and CDR2 YFSETQ. The DNA of the CDR3 is TGCGCCAGCAGCCAGACTCGGCCGGATACGCAGTATTTT. Protein: CASSQTRPDTQYF.

The chain employs TRBV19 and TRBJ2-1; D is perhaps TRBD1 (5 bases). CDR1 is LNHDA and CDR2 is SQIVND in the germline V gene (reference sequence). The CDR3 has 14 amino acids. V lost 2 bases, J lost 6 bases, and 11 bases lay in between. The CDR3 region has the DNA TGTGCCAGTAGTATATTGGGCAGGGTCAATGAGCAGTTCTTC. Protein sequence: CASSILGRVNEQFF. Filled out from reference TRBV19 and TRBJ2-1, the complete variable domain reads DGGITQSPKYLFRKEGQNVTLSCEQNLNHDAMYWYRQDPGQGLRLIYYSQIVNDFQKGDIAEGYSVSREKKESFPLTVTSAQKNPTAFYLCASSILGRVNEQFFGPGTRLTVL.

The chain is built from TRBV19 and TRBJ1-3, with 7 bases that match TRBD1. The germline gives CDR1 LNHDA, CDR2 SQIVND (reference sequence). The V and J ends lost 5 bases and 0 bases, in that order; junction bases with no gene match: 4. This CDR3 comprises 15 residues. The CDR3 spells CASSFDRVSGNTIYF. The CDR3 nucleotides are TGTGCCAGTAGTTTTGACAGGGTCTCTGGAAACACCATATATTTT.

The chain employs TRBV9 and TRBJ2-1; D possibly corresponds to TRBD2 (7 bases). The germline V gene has CDR1 SGDLS and CDR2 YYNGEE. Trimming removed 4 bases from V and 8 bases from J, with 19 bases in between. The CDR3 has 15 residues. CDR3 nucleotide sequence: TGTGCCAGCAGCCCCGGAGGGGGGGTGGGGGATGAGCAGTTCTTC. It translates to CASSPGGGVGDEQFF.

This clone was seen once. The chain is built from TRBV3-1 (or the pseudogene TRBV3-2) and TRBJ1-3; D possibly corresponds to TRBD1 (5 bases). V dropped 0 bases and J dropped 4 bases, with 13 bases sitting between them. The CDR3 covers 16 residues. CDR1 and CDR2 (germline): LGHDT, YNNKEL (reference sequence). CDR3 in DNA: TGTGCCAGCAGCCAAGATGCCGGGGGATCAGGAAACACCATATATTTT. Its translation is CASSQDAGGSGNTIYF.

This clone was observed a single time. The V and J genes are TRBV7-2 and TRBJ2-3; 11 bases agree with TRBD2. V lost 2 bases and J lost 3; bases outside the gene matches: 7. CDR1 and CDR2 (germline): SGHTA, FQGNSA. CDR3 length equals 17 residues. CDR3 protein: CASSLTLAGGPTDTQYF. CDR3 coding DNA: TGTGCCAGCAGCTTAACTTTAGCGGGGGGGCCGACAGATACGCAGTATTTT. The variable domain in full, with the rest retrieved from reference TRBV7-2 and TRBJ2-3, is GAGVSQSPSNKVTEKGKDVELRCDPISGHTALYWYRQSLGQGLEFLIYFQGNSAPDKSGLPSDRFSAERTGGSVSTLTIQRTQQEDSAVYLCASSLTLAGGPTDTQYFGPGTRLTVL.

The chain joins TRBV5-1 to TRBJ2-1, with 8 bases that match TRBD2. Unmatched junction bases numbered 8, after V lost 2 bases and J lost 10 bases. Germline loops: CDR1 SGHRS, CDR2 YFSETQ. The CDR3 has 14 residues. Here the CDR3 reads CASSFGGDRREQFF. CDR3 nucleotide sequence: TGCGCCAGCAGCTTCGGGGGGGACCGGCGGGAGCAGTTCTTC.

The V call is TRBV30, the J call TRBJ1-6; TRBD1 is a possible D gene (5 bases). V was trimmed by 1 base and J by 7 bases, leaving 8 bases between them. Germline V lookup: CDR1 GTSNPN, CDR2 SVGIG (reference sequence). This CDR3 has 13 amino acids. The CDR3, as DNA: TGTGCCTGGAGTGCCTCAGGGAATTCACCCCTCCACTTT. This gives the protein CAWSASGNSPLHF.

The V gene is TRBV27, the J gene TRBJ2-1; 11 bases are shared with TRBD2. The CDR3 contains 20 residues. V was pared by 2 bases and J by 8 bases, with 20 bases of the junction left unmatched. The germline V gene has CDR1 MNHEY and CDR2 SMNVEV (reference sequence). The CDR3 region is CASSLPPGGRLSGRGDEQFF. CDR3 nucleotides: TGTGCCAGCAGTTTACCCCCAGGGGGCCGCCTTAGCGGGAGGGGTGATGAGCAGTTCTTC.

This rearrangement joins TRBV28 to TRBJ2-1, with D tentatively TRBD1 (6 bases). The CDR3 has 15 amino acids. CDR1 and CDR2 from the germline V gene are MDHEN and SYDVKM. V was shortened by 7 bases and J by 2 bases, with 15 bases between the two germline ends. CDR3 in DNA: TGTGCCAGCAAGTTAGGGGGTGGAACCTACAATGAGCAGTTCTTC. Protein product: CASKLGGGTYNEQFF.